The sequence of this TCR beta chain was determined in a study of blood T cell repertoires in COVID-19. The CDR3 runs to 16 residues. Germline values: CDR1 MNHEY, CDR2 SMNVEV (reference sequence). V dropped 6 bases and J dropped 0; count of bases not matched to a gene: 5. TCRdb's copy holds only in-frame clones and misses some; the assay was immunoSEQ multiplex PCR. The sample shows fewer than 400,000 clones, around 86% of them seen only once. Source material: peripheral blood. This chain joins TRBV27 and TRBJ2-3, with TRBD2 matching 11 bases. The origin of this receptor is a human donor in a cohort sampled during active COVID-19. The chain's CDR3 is CASRKWTSGSTDTQYF. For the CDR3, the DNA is TGTGCCAGCAGGAAATGGACTAGCGGGAGCACAGATACGCAGTATTTT.